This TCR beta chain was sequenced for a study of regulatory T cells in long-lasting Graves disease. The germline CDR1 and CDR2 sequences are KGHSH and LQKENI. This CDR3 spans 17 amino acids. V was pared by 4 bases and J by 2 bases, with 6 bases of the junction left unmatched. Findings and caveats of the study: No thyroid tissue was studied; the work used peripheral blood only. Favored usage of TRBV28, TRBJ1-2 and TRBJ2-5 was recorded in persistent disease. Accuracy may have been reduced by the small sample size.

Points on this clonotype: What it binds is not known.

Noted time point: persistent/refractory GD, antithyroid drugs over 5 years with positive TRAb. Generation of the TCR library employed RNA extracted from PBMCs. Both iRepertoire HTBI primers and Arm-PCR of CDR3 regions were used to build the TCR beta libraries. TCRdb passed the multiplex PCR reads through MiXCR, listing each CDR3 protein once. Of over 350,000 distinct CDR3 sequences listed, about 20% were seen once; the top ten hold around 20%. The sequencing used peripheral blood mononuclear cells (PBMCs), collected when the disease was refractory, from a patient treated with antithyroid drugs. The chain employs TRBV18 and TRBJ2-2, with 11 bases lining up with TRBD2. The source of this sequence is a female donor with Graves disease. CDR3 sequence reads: CASSRLAGGENTGELFF. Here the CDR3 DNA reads TGTGCCAGCTCACGGCTAGCGGGAGGCGAAAACACCGGGGAGCTGTTTTTT.